Below, one T cell receptor (beta chain) is given with its context. No antigen is known for it. The PCR was carried out with 60 Vbeta primers and 13 Jbeta primers. Sequencing was performed with immunoSEQ multiplex PCR; in TCRdb, only in-frame clones are kept and a portion is missing. The table gives tens of thousands of clones; the top ten clones make up 8.1% of it. This sample is part of a study of cytomegalovirus exposure and HLA in healthy donors. Findings of the study overall: One cluster of highly shared sequence variants probably arose as a sequencing artifact.

V shed 10 bases, J shed 7 bases, and the junction held 9 bases outside the gene matches. Germline V gene data show CDR1 as MNHEY and CDR2 as SVGAGI. This CDR3 region has 12 residues. The TCR comes from a male donor in good health and CMV-seronegative. The V gene is TRBV6-5, the J gene TRBJ2-7; 8 bases map to TRBD2. The sample taken for sequencing was PBMCs. CDR3 coding DNA: TGTGCCACTCGGGAGGGCTTGTCTGAGCAGTACTTC. It is translated as CATREGLSEQYF.